The next 10 T cell receptor beta chains were all read from a single sample in a study of T cell repertoires in cytomegalovirus infection (dated by TCRdb to between 2018 and 2021). The run used an Illumina HiSeq 1500. The public sequencing data were trimmed at Q25 with fastp and processed into clonotypes with MiXCR by TCRdb, which kept only in-frame beta chains. Every entry covers one CDR3 protein and lists the most common genes and DNA from its rows. The sample table contains about 890,000 distinct CDR3 sequences; only one count was recorded for roughly 30% of them. Roughly 12% of the sample goes to the ten largest clones. Reading the label with the study, this specimen's treatment or condition is: in vitro stimulation with specific CMV peptide epitopes to enrich CMV-specific T cells. For these TCRs, the target antigens are not known. Sequencing was performed on cultured CD8+ T cells from PBMCs, taken from culture after CMV antigen stimulation. Receptors were obtained from a human donor in good health (CMV status not recorded). Some clones in this sample may be carry-over from other donors' samples.

The chain employs TRBV2 and TRBJ2-7, with 10 bases fitting TRBD2. V was clipped by 6 bases and J by 5 bases; unmatched bases: 7. The germline V gene encodes CDR1 SNHLY and CDR2 FYNNEI. The CDR3 extends over 14 amino acids. CDR3: CASRGGLAWHEQYF. Written as DNA, the CDR3 is TGTGCCAGCAGGGGGGGACTAGCGTGGCACGAGCAGTACTTC.

V and J are TRBV6-1 and TRBJ2-5; D call uncertain. Between the trimmed V and J ends, which lost 5 bases and 9 bases, there was a span of 10 bases. The CDR3 sequence is 11 residues long. Germline V gives CDR1 MNHNS, CDR2 SASEGT. CDR3 DNA: TGTGCCAGCAGTTCCTCTTCGGCCCAGTACTTC. The encoded protein is CASSSSSAQYF.

V is TRBV19 and J is TRBJ2-3; a possible D gene is TRBD1 (6 bases). The CDR3 totals 13 residues. Germline loops: CDR1 LNHDA, CDR2 SQIVND (reference sequence). V was cut by 5 bases and J by 3 bases, with 9 bases left in between. The CDR3 DNA sequence: TGTGCCAGTAGTGCCAGGGGAACAGATACGCAGTATTTT. It codes for CASSARGTDTQYF.

This clonotype was seen only a few times. This chain joins TRBV4-1 and TRBJ2-1, with 7 bases fitting TRBD2. Per germline, CDR1 MGHRA and CDR2 YSYEKL. This CDR3 is built from 18 residues. V gave up 2 bases and J gave up 0 bases; unmatched junction bases: 10. CDR3 bases: TGCGCCAGCAGCCAAAGAGGGCCAGCGGGGAGCTCCTACAATGAGCAGTTCTTC. It is translated as CASSQRGPAGSSYNEQFF.

In its sample, this clonotype was seen a few times. The rearrangement joins TRBV12-5 to TRBJ2-3; tentatively, D is TRBD1 or TRBD2 (5 bases each). This CDR3 has 11 amino acids. CDR1 is LGHNT, CDR2 FRNRAP, per germline. V lost 5 bases and J 6 bases, leaving 6 bases between the germline ends. The CDR3, as DNA: TGTGCTAGTGGTGAGGGGGATACGCAGTATTTT. Its protein is CASGEGDTQYF.

The table lists this clonotype with many counts. This chain connects TRBV10-1 to TRBJ1-1; D might be TRBD1 (5 bases). The CDR3 has 14 amino acids. The V end lost 3 bases, the J end lost 3 bases, and 11 bases lay between the germline ends. Germline V gives CDR1 WNHNN, CDR2 SYGVQD (reference sequence). CDR3 amino acids: CASSEKTAYTEAFF. CDR3 DNA: TGCGCCAGCAGTGAAAAGACAGCTTACACTGAAGCTTTCTTT.

CDR3 in DNA: TGTGCCAGCAGTTATCCCCCGCAGGGCTACTACAATGAGCAGTTCTTC. Encoded protein: CASSYPPQGYYNEQFF. The genes are TRBV11-2 and TRBJ2-1, with a tentative D call TRBD1 (5 bases). V was shortened by 6 bases and J by 3 bases, with 18 bases between the two germline ends. Germline V CDR1 and CDR2: SGHAT, FQNNGV. The CDR3 contains 16 residues.

This clonotype was recorded at least ten times. The rearrangement uses TRBV7-2 and TRBJ2-4; 9 bases fit TRBD1. The junction had 4 bases not matched to a gene; V was cut back by 3 bases and J by 1 base. The CDR3 has 16 residues. The germline V gene has CDR1 SGHTA and CDR2 FQGNSA. CDR3 region: CASSLGTGRAKNIQYF. In nucleotides, the CDR3 is TGTGCCAGCAGCTTGGGGACAGGGAGGGCCAAAAACATTCAGTACTTC.

To note about this clonotype: This may be a read error: a much more frequent sequence differs by one nucleotide. V usage is TRBV7-6 and J usage is TRBJ1-2; a weak D match, TRBD1 (6 bases). The CDR3 runs to 15 residues. Germline CDR1 is SGHVS and CDR2 is FNYEAQ. CDR3 residues: CVSSLAENRAYGYTF. CDR3 nucleotide sequence: TGTGTCAGCAGCTTAGCGGAAAACAGGGCCTATGGCTACACCTTC.

In this sample, this clonotype turned up a few times. CDR3 DNA: TGTGCCAGCAGCCCCCGGTGGCCCTTATCGAACACTGAAGCTTTCTTT. Protein sequence: CASSPRWPLSNTEAFF. This chain uses TRBV7-6 with TRBJ1-1; no clear D gene. The CDR3 extends over 16 amino acids. Trimming cost V 5 bases and J 1 base, with 17 bases left between them. Germline loops: CDR1 SGHVS, CDR2 FNYEAQ. The variable domain in full, completed from reference TRBV7-6 and TRBJ1-1, reads GAGVSQSPRYKVTKRGQDVALRCDPISGHVSLYWYRQALGQGPEFLTYFNYEAQQDKSGLPNDRFSAERPEGSISTLTIQRTEQRDSAMYRCASSPRWPLSNTEAFFGQGTRLTVV.